Below, one TCR beta chain is given with its context. Antigen: not known. These data originate in a study of cytomegalovirus exposure and HLA in healthy donors. Study details: As an earlier analysis found, around 190 million T cells yielded 95 million to 130 million unique TCR beta sequences.

Whole-study results and caveats: Apparent HLA restriction characterized most CMV-associated TCR beta chains in a later analysis. Among donors in an Asian-associated ancestry cluster, a later analysis reportedly found fewer N-insertions than the approximately 670-donor mean. Beyond CMV serostatus, there was no information to go on about immune exposure.

Germline loops: CDR1 LNHNV, CDR2 YYDKDF (reference sequence). The ends lost 4 bases at V and 9 bases at J; junction bases unmatched: 7. This CDR3 region has 15 residues. The PCR ran on 60 Vbeta and 13 Jbeta primers. Assay used: immunoSEQ multiplex PCR; TCRdb lists only in-frame clones, some missing. The sample lists some 200,000 clones, around 89% occurring once. The chain uses TRBV15 and TRBJ1-6; TRBD1 aligns across 9 bases. Material for sequencing was PBMCs. This TCR was sampled from a woman aged 18-29 years in good health and CMV-seronegative. The CDR3 is CATSTRDRVASPLHF. CDR3 coding DNA: TGTGCCACCAGCACCCGGGACAGGGTGGCTTCACCCCTCCACTTT. Together with reference TRBV15 and TRBJ1-6, the CDR3 gives the full variable domain: DAMVIQNPRYQVTQFGKPVTLSCSQTLNHNVMYWYQQKSSQAPKLLFHYYDKDFNNEADTPDNFQSRRPNTSFCFLDIRSPGLGDTAMYLCATSTRDRVASPLHFGNGTRLTVT.